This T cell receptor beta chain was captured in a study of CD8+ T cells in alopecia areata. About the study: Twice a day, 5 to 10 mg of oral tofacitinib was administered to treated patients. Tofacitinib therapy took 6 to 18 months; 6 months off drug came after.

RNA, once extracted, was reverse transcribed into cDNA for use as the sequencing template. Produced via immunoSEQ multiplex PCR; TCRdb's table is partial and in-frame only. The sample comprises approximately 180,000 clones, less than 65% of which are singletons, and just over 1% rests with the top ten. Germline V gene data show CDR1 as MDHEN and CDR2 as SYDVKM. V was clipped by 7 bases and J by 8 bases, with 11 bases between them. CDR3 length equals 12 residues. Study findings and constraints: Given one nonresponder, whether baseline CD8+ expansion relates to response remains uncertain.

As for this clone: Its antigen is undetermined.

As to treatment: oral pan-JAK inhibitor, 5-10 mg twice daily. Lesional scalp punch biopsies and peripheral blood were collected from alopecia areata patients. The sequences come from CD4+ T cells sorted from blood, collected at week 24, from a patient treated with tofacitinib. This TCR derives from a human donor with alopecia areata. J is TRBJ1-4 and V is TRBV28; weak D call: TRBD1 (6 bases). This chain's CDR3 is CASTTGLEKLFF. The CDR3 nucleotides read TGTGCCAGCACAACAGGGTTGGAAAAACTGTTTTTT.